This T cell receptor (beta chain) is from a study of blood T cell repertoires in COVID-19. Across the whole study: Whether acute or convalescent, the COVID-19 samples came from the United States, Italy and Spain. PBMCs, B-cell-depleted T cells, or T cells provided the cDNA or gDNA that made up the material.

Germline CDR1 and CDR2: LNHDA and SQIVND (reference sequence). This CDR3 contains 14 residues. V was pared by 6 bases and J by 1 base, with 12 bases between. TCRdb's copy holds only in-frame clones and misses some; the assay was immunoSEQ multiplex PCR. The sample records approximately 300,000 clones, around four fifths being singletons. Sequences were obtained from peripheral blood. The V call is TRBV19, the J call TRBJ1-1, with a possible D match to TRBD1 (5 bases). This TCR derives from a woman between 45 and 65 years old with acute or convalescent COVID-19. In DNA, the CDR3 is TGTGCCAGTAGGGAATCTAGGGGGAACACTGAAGCTTTCTTT. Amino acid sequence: CASRESRGNTEAFF.